The 7 T cell receptor beta chains below all came from one sample that was sequenced in a study of T cell responses to AZD1222 COVID-19 vaccine. This table comes from immunoSEQ multiplex PCR, and its TCRdb copy is limited to in-frame clones, with some not included. The repertoire holds about 57,000 clones, with approximately 83% as singletons. Source: peripheral blood, taken on day 0 of AZD1222 vaccination. The receptors derive from an adult in good health.

This rearrangement joins TRBV5-4 to TRBJ1-4; D is ambiguous. The CDR3 contains 15 residues. In germline, CDR1 is SGHNT, CDR2 YYREEE (reference sequence). Trimming removed 0 bases from V and 3 bases from J, with 9 bases in between. The CDR3 DNA sequence: TGTGCCAGCAGCTTGGGGCACAGCTCTAATGAAAAACTGTTTTTT. Its translation is CASSLGHSSNEKLFF.

The chain employs TRBV7-8 and TRBJ1-2; TRBD1 aligns across 7 bases. Unmatched junction bases numbered 16, after V lost 1 base and J lost 8 bases. Germline V gene sequence: CDR1 SGHVS, CDR2 FQNEAQ. The CDR3 length is 17 residues. CDR3 protein: CASSLGGTALSYSGYTF. CDR3 bases: TGTGCCAGCAGCTTAGGAGGGACAGCCCTCTCCTATAGCGGCTACACCTTC.

V gene TRBV11-3 combines with J gene TRBJ2-3; the D call may be TRBD1 or TRBD2 (5 bases each). V lost 5 bases and J lost 2, with 14 bases in between. CDR1 is SGHNT, CDR2 YENEEA, per germline. The length of the CDR3 is 15 residues. This CDR3 is CASSLVGAITDTQYF. As DNA, the CDR3 is TGTGCCAGCAGCCTCGTCGGGGCGATCACAGATACGCAGTATTTT.

The chain has TRBV11-2 and TRBJ2-1; 9 positions agree with TRBD2. Trimming removed 1 base from V and 5 bases from J; junction bases left unmatched: 3. The CDR3 length is 15 residues. Germline CDR1 reads SGHAT; CDR2 reads FQNNGV. The chain's CDR3 is CASSLGAGGNNEQFF. The CDR3 bases are TGTGCCAGCAGCTTAGGAGCGGGGGGCAACAATGAGCAGTTCTTC. Variable domain in full (rest from reference TRBV11-2 and TRBJ2-1): EAGVAQSPRYKIIEKRQSVAFWCNPISGHATLYWYQQILGQGPKLLIQFQNNGVVDDSQLPKDRFSAERLKGVDSTLKIQPAKLEDSAVYLCASSLGAGGNNEQFFGPGTRLTVL.

The genes are TRBV27 and TRBJ1-1, with TRBD1 matching 7 bases. The J segment lost 5 bases and the V segment lost 4 bases, leaving 7 bases of the junction unmatched. Germline-derived CDR1 and CDR2 are MNHEY and SMNVEV (reference sequence). CDR3 length: 14 amino acids. In nucleotides, the CDR3 is TGTGCCAGCAGTTCCTCCGGGACAGTGACTGAAGCTTTCTTT. This gives the protein CASSSSGTVTEAFF.

The rearrangement joins TRBV3-1 (or the pseudogene TRBV3-2) to TRBJ1-5; D not resolved. The CDR3 spans 14 residues. The V and J ends lost 1 base and 6 bases respectively, with 10 bases between them. Looked up from germline, CDR1 is LGHDT and CDR2 is YNNKEL (reference sequence). Written as DNA, the CDR3 is TGTGCCAGCAGCCAAGGACCACGCGCTCAGCCCCAGCATTTT. It translates to CASSQGPRAQPQHF.

This sequence joins TRBV6-5 and TRBJ1-5; D is undetermined. CDR3 size: 14 residues. Looked up from germline, CDR1 is MNHEY and CDR2 is SVGAGI. V shed 8 bases and J shed 4 bases, with 15 bases lying between them. CDR3 amino acids: CASCLAILNQPQHF. The DNA for the CDR3 is TGTGCCAGCTGTTTAGCGATTTTAAATCAGCCCCAGCATTTT.